This T cell receptor beta chain was retrieved from a study of blood T cell repertoires in COVID-19. Study summary: Nucleic acid was either cDNA or gDNA, and it came from T cells, B-cell-depleted T cells, or PBMCs.

The CDR3 sequence is 17 residues long. CDR1 and CDR2 from the germline V gene are LGHNA and YSLEER. The V end lost 4 bases, the J end lost 0 bases, and 18 bases lay between the germline ends. Profiling relied on immunoSEQ multiplex PCR, and the TCRdb table lists in-frame clones only, not all of them. The sample lists more than 60,000 clones, under 95% occurring once. This clonotype was sampled from a human donor in a cohort sampled during active COVID-19. The specimen was peripheral blood. V is TRBV4-3 and J is TRBJ1-1, with D unclear. CDR3 DNA: TGCGCCAGCAGCCCCACGAGATTTGGAACTATGAACACTGAAGCTTTCTTT. This encodes CASSPTRFGTMNTEAFF.